This TCR beta chain was found in a study of yellow fever vaccine responses in identical twins. The CDR3 consists of 15 residues. The germline CDR1 and CDR2 sequences are SGHVS and FNYEAQ. V was clipped by 5 bases and J by 5 bases, with 15 bases between them. TCRdb reanalysed the RT-PCR reads using MiXCR and keeps one entry per CDR3 protein. The sample lists 1,500 to 2,000 distinct CDR3 sequences, 70% to 90% seen once, with about 6.6% in the top ten. Study results and limitations: After vaccination, twins' T cell response reportedly seemed partly convergent, partly personalized.

Of note for this clonotype: Antigen: not known.

The sequence came from a woman in her late teens or twenties who received the yellow fever vaccine. V gene TRBV7-6 combines with J gene TRBJ1-4, with a tentative D call TRBD1 (6 bases). The specimen was T cells from blood (PBMCs), unsorted or a sorted subset (not recorded which), collected before or after yellow fever vaccination (not recorded which). The CDR3 spells CASSERTGTNEKLFF. The CDR3 DNA reads as TGTGCCAGCAGCGAACGAACAGGGACAAATGAAAAACTGTTTTTT. Together with reference TRBV7-6 and TRBJ1-4, the CDR3 gives the full variable domain: GAGVSQSPRYKVTKRGQDVALRCDPISGHVSLYWYRQALGQGPEFLTYFNYEAQQDKSGLPNDRFSAERPEGSISTLTIQRTEQRDSAMYRCASSERTGTNEKLFFGSGTQLSVL.